This T cell receptor beta chain was recovered during a study of control samples from healthy donors and cancer patients. Sequencing was performed with immunoSEQ multiplex PCR; in TCRdb, only in-frame clones are kept and a portion is missing. The sample lists 100,000 to 150,000 clones; 80% to 95% were seen once. Looked up from germline, CDR1 is MNHEY and CDR2 is SMNVEV (reference sequence). The J segment lost 8 bases and the V segment lost 6 bases, leaving 11 bases of the junction unmatched. This CDR3 comprises 15 residues. The source material was blood. This rearrangement joins TRBV27 to TRBJ1-1; 11 nucleotides line up with TRBD1. This receptor was obtained from a young man in good health. The DNA for the CDR3 is TGTGCCAGCAGACCCATTGGACAGGGGGCTCCGGAAGCTTTCTTT. This encodes CASRPIGQGAPEAFF.